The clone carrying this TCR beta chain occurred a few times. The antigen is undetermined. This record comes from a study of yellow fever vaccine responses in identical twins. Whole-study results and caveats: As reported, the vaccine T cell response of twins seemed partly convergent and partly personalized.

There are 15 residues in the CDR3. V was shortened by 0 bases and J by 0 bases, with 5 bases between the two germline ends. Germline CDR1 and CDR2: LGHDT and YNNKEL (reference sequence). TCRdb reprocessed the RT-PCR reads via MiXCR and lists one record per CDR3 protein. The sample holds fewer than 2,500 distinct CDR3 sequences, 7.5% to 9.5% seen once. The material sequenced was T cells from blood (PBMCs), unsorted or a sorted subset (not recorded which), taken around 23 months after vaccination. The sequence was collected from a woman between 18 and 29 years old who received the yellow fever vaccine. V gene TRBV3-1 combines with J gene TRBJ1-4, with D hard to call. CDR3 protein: CASSQDETTNEKLFF. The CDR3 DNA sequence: TGTGCCAGCAGCCAAGATGAGACAACTAATGAAAAACTGTTTTTT.